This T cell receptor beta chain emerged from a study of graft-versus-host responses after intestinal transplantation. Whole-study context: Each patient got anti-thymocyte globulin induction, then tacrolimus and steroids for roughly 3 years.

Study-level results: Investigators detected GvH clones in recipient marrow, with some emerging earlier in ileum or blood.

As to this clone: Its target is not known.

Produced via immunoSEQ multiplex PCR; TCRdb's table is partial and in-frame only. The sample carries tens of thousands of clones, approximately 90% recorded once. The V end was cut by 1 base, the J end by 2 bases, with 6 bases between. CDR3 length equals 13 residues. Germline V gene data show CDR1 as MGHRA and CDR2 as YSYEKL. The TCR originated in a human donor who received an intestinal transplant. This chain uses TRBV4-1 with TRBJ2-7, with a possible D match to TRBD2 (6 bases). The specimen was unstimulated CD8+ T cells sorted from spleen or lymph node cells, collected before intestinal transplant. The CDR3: CASSQGTTYEQYF. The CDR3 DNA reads TGCGCCAGCAGCCAAGGGACTACCTACGAGCAGTACTTC.